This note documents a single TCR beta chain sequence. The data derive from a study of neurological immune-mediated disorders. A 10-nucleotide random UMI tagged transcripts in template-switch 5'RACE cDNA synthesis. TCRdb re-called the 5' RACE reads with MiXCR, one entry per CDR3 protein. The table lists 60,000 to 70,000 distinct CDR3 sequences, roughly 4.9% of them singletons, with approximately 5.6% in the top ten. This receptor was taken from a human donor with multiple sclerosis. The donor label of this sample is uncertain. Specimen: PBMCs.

CDR3 in DNA: TGCGCCAGCAGCTTGCGGGGAGGAGGAGACCTCTACGAGCAGTACTTC. It yields the protein CASSLRGGGDLYEQYF. V usage is TRBV5-1 and J usage is TRBJ2-7, with a weak D call TRBD2 (6 bases). This CDR3 region has 16 residues. Trimming cost V 1 base and J 3 bases, with 17 bases left between them. The germline CDR1 and CDR2 sequences are SGHRS and YFSETQ.